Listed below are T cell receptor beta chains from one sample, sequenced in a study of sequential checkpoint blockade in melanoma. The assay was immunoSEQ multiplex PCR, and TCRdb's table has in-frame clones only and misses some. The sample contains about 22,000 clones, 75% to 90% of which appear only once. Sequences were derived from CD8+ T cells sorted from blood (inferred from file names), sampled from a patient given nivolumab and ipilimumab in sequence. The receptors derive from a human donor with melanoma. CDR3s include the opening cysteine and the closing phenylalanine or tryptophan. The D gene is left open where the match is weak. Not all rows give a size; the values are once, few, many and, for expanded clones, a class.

CDR3: CASSYSQGAYNEQFF; DNA: TGTGCCAGCAGTTACTCCCAGGGGGCCTACAATGAGCAGTTCTTC; size: few; J: TRBJ2-1; D: TRBD1; length: 15; V: TRBV6-5
CDR3: CASSPTPGLASHKQYF; DNA: TGTGCCAGCAGTCCCACACCGGGACTAGCGTCCCACAAGCAGTACTTC; size: -; J: TRBJ2-7; D: TRBD2; length: 16; V: TRBV28
CDR3: CASSPNRVNYGYTF; DNA: TGTGCCAGCAGTCCAAACAGGGTGAACTATGGCTACACCTTC; size: -; J: TRBJ1-2; D: -; length: 14; V: TRBV28
CDR3: CASSETPPEEQFF; DNA: TGTGCCAGCAGTGAGACTCCCCCGGAGGAGCAGTTCTTC; size: few; J: TRBJ2-1; D: -; length: 13; V: TRBV27
CDR3: CASSARTSEPNEQFF; DNA: TGTGCCAGCAGTGCACGGACTAGCGAGCCCAATGAGCAGTTCTTC; size: -; J: TRBJ2-1; D: TRBD2; length: 15; V: TRBV2
CDR3: CASSQDWDRETYEQYF; DNA: TGCGCCAGCAGCCAAGATTGGGACAGGGAGACTTATGAGCAGTACTTC; size: -; J: TRBJ2-7; D: TRBD1; length: 16; V: TRBV4-3
CDR3: CASSQDSGGRIGELFF; DNA: TGCGCCAGCAGCCAAGATTCGGGGGGGCGTATCGGGGAGCTGTTTTTT; size: -; J: TRBJ2-2; D: TRBD2; length: 16; V: TRBV4-3
CDR3: CATSSNTGGPDTQYF; DNA: TGTGCCACCAGCAGTAATACAGGGGGTCCAGATACGCAGTATTTT; size: -; J: TRBJ2-3; D: TRBD1; length: 15; V: TRBV15
CDR3: CASSLAASGRSSTDTQYF; DNA: TGTGCCAGCAGCTTGGCCGCTAGCGGGAGGTCTAGCACAGATACGCAGTATTTT; size: -; J: TRBJ2-3; D: TRBD2; length: 18; V: TRBV5-6
CDR3: CASSYSGTAYEQYF; DNA: TGTGCCAGCAGTTACTCCGGCACAGCCTACGAGCAGTACTTC; size: -; J: TRBJ2-7; D: -; length: 14; V: TRBV6-6
CDR3: CATSRTSAGANVLTF; DNA: TGTGCCACCAGCAGAACTTCTGCTGGGGCCAACGTCCTGACTTTC; size: -; J: TRBJ2-6; D: -; length: 15; V: TRBV15
CDR3: CASSRSVFYTF; DNA: TGTGCCAGCAGCCGGTCGGTTTTCTACACCTTC; size: -; J: TRBJ1-2; D: -; length: 11; V: TRBV5-6
CDR3: CASSPGGTGIRGYTF; DNA: TGTGCCAGCAGCCCTGGGGGGACAGGAATCCGCGGCTACACCTTC; size: -; J: TRBJ1-2; D: TRBD1; length: 15; V: TRBV7-8
CDR3: CASSLGPTGRNEKLFF; DNA: TGTGCCAGCAGCTTAGGGCCGACAGGGAGAAATGAAAAACTGTTTTTT; size: once; J: TRBJ1-4; D: TRBD1; length: 16; V: TRBV7-2
CDR3: CASSFGMGQGDYEQYF; DNA: TGTGCCAGCAGCTTTGGGATGGGACAGGGGGACTACGAGCAGTACTTC; size: -; J: TRBJ2-7; D: TRBD1; length: 16; V: TRBV5-8
CDR3: CASSFEAGGTGELFF; DNA: TGTGCCAGCAGCTTTGAAGCGGGAGGGACCGGGGAGCTGTTTTTT; size: once; J: TRBJ2-2; D: TRBD2; length: 15; V: TRBV7-9